These 32 T cell receptor beta chains came from one sample sequenced in a study of post-analysis software for immune sequencing data. Study findings and constraints: There were roughly 5 TRBV segments more frequent in patients than controls, and TRBV5-6, TRBV5-1 and TRBV20-1 were among them.

Tagging with unique molecular identifiers was a feature of the TCR beta cDNA libraries. One entry per CDR3 protein, called by TCRdb with MiXCR from the PCR reads. The sample has about 540,000 distinct CDR3 sequences, less than 40% seen once. Their antigens remain unidentified. The sequenced material came from blood. These receptors originate from a girl younger than 18 with multiple sclerosis.

This clonotype occurred a few times. The V gene is TRBV4-1, the J gene TRBJ2-7, with TRBD1 identical over 8 bases. Germline trimming cut 3 bases from V and 1 base from J; bases unmatched to any gene: 2. Germline values: CDR1 MGHRA, CDR2 YSYEKL. CDR3 size: 14 residues. As DNA, the CDR3 is TGCGCCAGCAGCCATAGGACAGGGTCCTACGAGCAGTACTTC. It specifies CASSHRTGSYEQYF.

The chain recombines TRBV20-1 with TRBJ1-2; 10 bases are shared with TRBD1. The trim removed 6 bases at V and 8 bases at J, leaving 3 bases unmatched. The CDR3 contains 11 residues. Germline CDR1 DFQATT, CDR2 SNEGSKA (reference sequence). CDR3 coding DNA: TGCAGTGCCGGGACAGGGGAAGGCTACACCTTC. Protein: CSAGTGEGYTF.

This clonotype was counted only a few times. The chain carries TRBV12-3 or TRBV12-4 and TRBJ1-4, with a tentative D call TRBD1 (6 bases). The CDR3 has 14 residues. With 10 bases removed from V and 6 bases from J, the gap between germline ends came to 18 bases. CDR3 coding DNA: TGTGCCACCAGGGGAATGGGCAATGATGAAAAACTGTTTTTT. Its translation: CATRGMGNDEKLFF.

The sample holds a few counts of this clonotype. The chain is built from TRBV4-1 and TRBJ2-5, with TRBD1 identical over 10 bases. The CDR3 covers 15 residues. Trimming cost V 2 bases and J 4 bases; bases outside gene matches: 4. Germline V gene lookup returns CDR1 MGHRA and CDR2 YSYEKL. CDR3 sequence reads: CASSQPDRGPETQYF. The CDR3 DNA follows: TGCGCCAGCAGCCAACCTGACAGGGGGCCAGAGACCCAGTACTTC.

The rearrangement uses TRBV11-2 and TRBJ2-5; D is perhaps TRBD1 or TRBD2 (6 bases each). Trimming shortened V by 8 bases and J by 2 bases, and 15 bases separated the two germline ends. The CDR3 contains 14 residues. Germline CDR1 and CDR2: SGHAT and FQNNGV. The CDR3 DNA is TGTGCCAGCCGGGGGCGGGGTTTGCAAGAGACCCAGTACTTC. Protein: CASRGRGLQETQYF.

The gene calls are TRBV20-1 and TRBJ2-2; 10 nucleotides match TRBD2. Germline V lookup: CDR1 DFQATT, CDR2 SNEGSKA (reference sequence). CDR3 size: 15 residues. V was clipped by 5 bases and J by 0 bases; unmatched bases: 3. CDR3 nucleotide sequence: TGCAGTGCTCCGGGACTAGCGACGAACACCGGGGAGCTGTTTTTT. This sequence encodes CSAPGLATNTGELFF.

The chain combines TRBV6-5 with TRBJ1-1; D remains unclear. Germline V gives CDR1 MNHEY, CDR2 SVGAGI. V was cut by 3 bases and J by 3 bases, with 11 bases left in between. The CDR3 has 14 amino acids. This CDR3 reads CASSYWGTDTEAFF. CDR3 coding DNA: TGTGCCAGCAGTTATTGGGGAACGGACACTGAAGCTTTCTTT.

The rearrangement joins TRBV11-2 to TRBJ2-4; 8 nucleotides align to TRBD2. The J call is uncertain, as TRBJ2-5 better fits the DNA end. This CDR3 is 14 amino acids long. CDR1 and CDR2 from the germline V gene are SGHAT and FQNNGV. The CDR3 loop is CASSLLLAEETQYF. CDR3 nucleotide sequence: TGTGCCAGCAGCTTATTACTAGCGGAAGAGACCCAGTACTTC.

The chain is built from TRBV4-1 and TRBJ1-2; no firm D call. V shed 4 bases and J shed 0 bases, with 9 bases lying between them. This CDR3 region has 14 residues. Germline V CDR1 and CDR2: MGHRA, YSYEKL. CDR3 loop: CASSRTTTNYGYTF. The CDR3 nucleotides read TGCGCCAGCAGCCGAACCACAACTAACTATGGCTACACCTTC.

In DNA form, the CDR3 reads TGTGCCAGCAGTCACTCCCGCGGCCCCAGAGATACGCAGTATTTT. Encoded protein: CASSHSRGPRDTQYF. V and J are TRBV28 and TRBJ2-3, with no clear D. CDR3 size: 15 residues. CDR1 MDHEN and CDR2 SYDVKM come from the germline V gene. V lost 5 bases to trimming and J lost 5 bases, with 17 bases between them.

The sample holds a few counts of this clonotype. The rearrangement links TRBV4-1 to TRBJ2-5; 8 positions match TRBD2. Trimming took 2 bases from V and 0 from J; bases not matched to a gene: 8. Per germline, CDR1 MGHRA and CDR2 YSYEKL. CDR3 length: 17 amino acids. CDR3 sequence reads: CASSQKSTSANQETQYF. The CDR3 nucleotides are TGCGCCAGCAGCCAAAAGTCGACTAGCGCTAACCAAGAGACCCAGTACTTC.

A few counts support this clonotype. This chain connects TRBV24-1 to TRBJ2-5; D gene uncertain. Germline V gene sequence: CDR1 KGHDR, CDR2 SFDVKD. V was cut by 4 bases and J by 2 bases, with 1 base left in between. This CDR3 has 11 amino acids. The DNA for the CDR3 is TGTGCCACCAGTGAGCAAGAGACCCAGTACTTC. Translated: CATSEQETQYF.

This chain uses TRBV7-9 with TRBJ2-7; D may correspond to TRBD1 or TRBD2 (5 bases each). Per the germline V gene, CDR1 is SEHNR and CDR2 is FQNEAQ (reference sequence). V lost 4 bases and J lost 2, with 15 bases in between. This CDR3 has 15 amino acids. CDR3 coding DNA: TGTGCCAGCAGCTGGGACGCCGAAAATACCTACGAGCAGTACTTC. Protein product: CASSWDAENTYEQYF.

J is TRBJ2-1 and V is TRBV24-1; the D gene is possibly TRBD2 (5 bases). Germline assignment: CDR1 KGHDR and CDR2 SFDVKD. The CDR3 covers 17 residues. V was shortened by 5 bases and J by 1 base, with 17 bases between the two germline ends. CDR3 DNA sequence: TGTGCCACCAGTGCCCCAATCGAATCGGGATCCTACAATGAGCAGTTCTTC. This gives the protein CATSAPIESGSYNEQFF.

The gene calls are TRBV12-3 or TRBV12-4 and TRBJ1-2; TRBD1 matches at 9 bases. Losses at the gene ends were 6 bases for V and 4 bases for J; bases not matched to a gene: 12. The CDR3 spans 16 residues. CDR3 nucleotides: TGTGCCAGCAGCCCAATACAGGGGGCAACCCCCTATGGCTACACCTTC. Residues: CASSPIQGATPYGYTF.

The CDR3 DNA reads TGTGCCAGCAGCCCAGACAGGTCCAGTTGGGGTGAGCAGTTCTTC. Its protein product is CASSPDRSSWGEQFF. The chain employs TRBV13 and TRBJ2-1; TRBD1 might be the D (6 bases). Trimming took 5 bases from V and 9 from J, leaving 20 bases between them. Per germline, CDR1 PRHDT and CDR2 FYEKMQ (reference sequence). The CDR3 has 15 amino acids. Full variable domain (rest looked up from reference TRBV13 and TRBJ2-1): AAGVIQSPRHLIKEKRETATLKCYPIPRHDTVYWYQQGPGQDPQFLISFYEKMQSDKGSIPDRFSAQQFSDYHSELNMSSLELGDSALYFCASSPDRSSWGEQFFGPGTRLTVL.

The V and J genes are TRBV2 and TRBJ2-5; TRBD2 matches at 8 bases. The V gene end was trimmed by 4 bases and the J gene end by 2 bases; junction bases not matched to a gene: 3. The CDR3 sequence is 14 residues long. The germline V gene encodes CDR1 SNHLY and CDR2 FYNNEI. In DNA form, the CDR3 reads TGTGCCAGCAGTGTCGGGACTAGACAAGAGACCCAGTACTTC. It codes for CASSVGTRQETQYF.

This clonotype was seen only a few times. This chain links TRBV15 with TRBJ2-4; no clear D. Germline CDR1 and CDR2: LNHNV and YYDKDF (reference sequence). CDR3 length: 14 amino acids. V lost 5 bases and J 0 bases, leaving 8 bases between the germline ends. The CDR3 DNA is TGTGCCACCAGCCGAACCGTAGCCAAAAACATTCAGTACTTC. This encodes CATSRTVAKNIQYF.

The chain combines TRBV12-3 or TRBV12-4 with TRBJ1-1; 11 bases match TRBD1. V dropped 7 bases and J dropped 9; count of bases not matched to a gene: 10. The CDR3 extends over 14 amino acids. The CDR3 loop reads CASTPGQGVSKAFF. The CDR3 DNA reads TGTGCCAGCACCCCGGGACAGGGGGTATCAAAAGCTTTCTTT.

The rearrangement uses TRBV14 and TRBJ2-1, with 12 bases lining up with TRBD1. Germline CDR1 is SGHDN and CDR2 is FVKESK. The CDR3 sequence is 14 residues long. V shed 8 bases, J shed 6 bases, and the junction held 5 bases outside the gene matches. The CDR3 sequence is CASGGQGAGNEQFF. CDR3 bases: TGTGCCAGCGGGGGACAGGGGGCCGGCAATGAGCAGTTCTTC.

This clonotype was observed a handful of times. This chain joins TRBV6-1 and TRBJ1-2, with D unresolved. Trimming stripped 0 bases from V and 4 bases from J, with 6 bases between. CDR1 is MNHNS and CDR2 is SASEGT in the germline V gene. The CDR3 runs to 13 residues. CDR3 residues: CASSEAGSYGYTF. Written as DNA, the CDR3 is TGTGCCAGCAGTGAAGCAGGATCCTATGGCTACACCTTC.

This clonotype was found a few times. The V call is TRBV5-6, the J call TRBJ2-5, with 10 bases identical to TRBD1. The last part of the DNA fits TRBJ2-7 better; the J call may be wrong. This CDR3 has 15 amino acids. The germline gives CDR1 SGHDT, CDR2 YYEEEE. CDR3 sequence: CASSSGGQGVVEQYF. DNA of the CDR3: TGTGCCAGCAGCTCGGGAGGACAGGGGGTAGTCGAGCAGTACTTC.

V gene TRBV13 combines with J gene TRBJ2-5, with D possibly being TRBD1 (5 bases). The germline V gene has CDR1 PRHDT and CDR2 FYEKMQ (reference sequence). The ends were cut back, 2 bases at V and 4 bases at J, with 11 bases in the middle. This CDR3 region has 14 residues. CDR3 sequence (DNA): TGTGCCAGCAGCTTAAGAGGCAGGGCAGAGACCCAGTACTTC. It translates to CASSLRGRAETQYF.

The J gene is TRBJ2-7, the V gene TRBV2, with 9 positions matching TRBD2. The CDR3 runs to 15 residues. Unmatched junction bases numbered 7, after V lost 1 base and J lost 6 bases. Germline lookup yields CDR1 SNHLY and CDR2 FYNNEI. CDR3 sequence (DNA): TGTGCCAGCAGTGAAGAACCAGCGGGGGGTTCCGAGCAGTACTTC. The encoded protein is CASSEEPAGGSEQYF.

This clonotype was detected a few times. The rearrangement uses TRBV25-1 and TRBJ2-5; 7 bases align to TRBD1. Trimming at V came to 5 bases and at J to 11 bases, leaving 5 bases not matched to a gene. This CDR3 comprises 11 residues. CDR1 and CDR2 from the germline V gene are MGHDK and SYGVNS. The CDR3 bases are TGTGCCAGCAGTAGCTCGGGACAGCAGTACTTC. This encodes CASSSSGQQYF.

This clonotype came up a few times. This chain connects TRBV10-3 to TRBJ1-5; D uncertain. Germline assignment: CDR1 ENHRY and CDR2 SYGVKD. This CDR3 comprises 14 residues. Trimming removed 2 bases at V and 1 base at J, with 6 bases between. CDR3: CAISEGMSNQPQHF. DNA of the CDR3: TGTGCCATCAGTGAGGGTATGAGCAATCAGCCCCAGCATTTT.

This clonotype was picked up a small number of times. The chain couples TRBV20-1 to TRBJ2-2; TRBD2 aligns across 10 bases. Germline-derived CDR1 and CDR2 are DFQATT and SNEGSKA (reference sequence). The CDR3 covers 18 residues. V was clipped by 3 bases and J by 6 bases; unmatched bases: 16. Here the CDR3 DNA reads TGCAGTGCTAGCCCATTCCAGCGGGGGGGCCCTATGGCCGGGGAGCTGTTTTTT. Protein: CSASPFQRGGPMAGELFF.

This clonotype has a handful of counts. The junction departs from the called germline gene at one end, perhaps through a read error. V is TRBV20-1 and J is TRBJ2-5; TRBD2 matches at 7 bases. The CDR3 sequence is 15 residues long. Germline lookup yields CDR1 DFQATT and CDR2 SNEGSKA (reference sequence). CDR3 DNA: TGTAGTGCTAGAGGGGAACGGGGAGGGCAAGAGACCCAGTACTTC. Its protein product is CSARGERGGQETQYF.

The chain carries TRBV20-1 and TRBJ2-7; 7 bases agree with TRBD2. V lost 3 bases and J lost 2; bases outside the gene matches: 7. This CDR3 is built from 14 residues. Germline CDR1 and CDR2: DFQATT and SNEGSKA (reference sequence). The CDR3 region is CSASGSGKPYEQYF. The CDR3, as DNA: TGCAGTGCTAGCGGAAGCGGGAAACCCTACGAGCAGTACTTC.

This clonotype came up a few times. The chain is built from TRBV3-1 and TRBJ2-3; 9 bases are a match to TRBD2. The CDR3 totals 16 residues. With V trimmed by 1 base and J by 2 bases, 4 bases remained unmatched. Per the germline V gene, CDR1 is LGHDT and CDR2 is YNNKEL (reference sequence). The CDR3 spells CASSQVPSGITDTQYF. The CDR3 bases are TGTGCCAGCAGCCAAGTCCCTAGCGGGATCACAGATACGCAGTATTTT.

This chain links TRBV3-1 with TRBJ2-3; D remains unclear. Germline assignment: CDR1 LGHDT and CDR2 YNNKEL (reference sequence). CDR3 length: 15 residues. V dropped 0 bases and J dropped 5 bases, with 12 bases sitting between them. The CDR3 DNA reads TGTGCCAGCAGCCAAGATCCAGCGTTTAGAGATACGCAGTATTTT. Residues: CASSQDPAFRDTQYF.

The rearrangement joins TRBV5-1 to TRBJ1-4; weak D call: TRBD1 (5 bases). V was pared by 2 bases and J by 2 bases, with 7 bases between. Germline V lookup: CDR1 SGHRS, CDR2 YFSETQ. This CDR3 is built from 14 residues. CDR3 protein: CASSFDSTNEKLFF. The DNA of the CDR3 is TGCGCCAGCAGCTTCGACAGTACTAATGAAAAACTGTTTTTT. The full variable domain, with the rest looked up from reference TRBV5-1 and TRBJ1-4, is KAGVTQTPRYLIKTRGQQVTLSCSPISGHRSVSWYQQTPGQGLQFLFEYFSETQRNKGNFPGRFSGRQFSNSRSEMNVSTLELGDSALYLCASSFDSTNEKLFFGSGTQLSVL.